The clone carrying this TCR beta chain was seen many times. What it recognizes is unknown. Germline lookup yields CDR1 DFQATT and CDR2 SNEGSKA (reference sequence). This CDR3 has 14 residues. The V and J ends lost 0 bases and 7 bases respectively, with 15 bases between them. The record originates from a study of T cells in Graves' hyperthyroidism and ophthalmopathy. Overall study: Initial diagnosis, before any treatment, was when peripheral blood was collected. Study observations and caveats: From stable hyperthyroidism, ophthalmopathy was separated by a 13 V-J model.

Amplified TCR beta CDR3 regions came from RNA transcripts. With the HTBI primer set, the TCR CDR3 went through a first round of RT-PCR. TCRdb itself ran the multiplex PCR reads through MiXCR, one entry per CDR3 protein. This sample yields fewer than 800,000 distinct CDR3 sequences, of which about a sixth are seen a single time; under 8.5% belongs to the top ten. The diagnostic basis comprised clinical symptoms, serum thyroxine and TRAb, thyroid ultrasound and orbital computed tomography. Fresh peripheral blood, approximately 9.6 ml, yielded the PBMCs. The receptor's source is a man aged 18 to 29 with Graves' hyperthyroidism. The sample taken for sequencing was blood. V usage is TRBV20-1 and J usage is TRBJ1-1; D remains ambiguous. The CDR3 DNA is TGCAGTGCTAGAGATAAGTGGCCTCGGGGTGAAGCTTTCTTT. Its translation: CSARDKWPRGEAFF.